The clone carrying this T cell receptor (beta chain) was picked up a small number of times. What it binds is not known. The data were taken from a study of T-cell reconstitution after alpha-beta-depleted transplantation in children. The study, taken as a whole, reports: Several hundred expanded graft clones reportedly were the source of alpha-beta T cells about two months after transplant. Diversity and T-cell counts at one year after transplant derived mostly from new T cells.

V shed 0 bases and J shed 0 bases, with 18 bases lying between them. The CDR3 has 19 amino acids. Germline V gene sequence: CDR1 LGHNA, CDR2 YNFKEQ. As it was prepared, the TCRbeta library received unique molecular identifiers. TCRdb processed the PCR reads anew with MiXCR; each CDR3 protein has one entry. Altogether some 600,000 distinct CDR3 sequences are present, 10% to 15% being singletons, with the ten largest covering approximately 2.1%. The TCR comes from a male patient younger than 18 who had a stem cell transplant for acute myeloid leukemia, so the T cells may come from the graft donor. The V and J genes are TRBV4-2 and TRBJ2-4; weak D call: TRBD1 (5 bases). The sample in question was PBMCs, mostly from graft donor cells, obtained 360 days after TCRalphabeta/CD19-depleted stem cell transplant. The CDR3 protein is CASSQDRPGHLLAKNIQYF. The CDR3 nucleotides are TGTGCCAGCAGCCAAGATCGCCCTGGACATCTGCTAGCCAAAAACATTCAGTACTTC.